This entry concerns a single TCR beta chain. The antigen is undetermined. These data originate in a study of type 1 regulatory T cells. Across the study: T-allo10 is a Tr1-enriched, alloantigen-specific CD4 T cell product made in vitro.

One entry per CDR3 protein, called by TCRdb with MiXCR from the reads. Among around 5,700 distinct CDR3 sequences listed, 30% to 40% were seen once. The CDR3 has 14 residues. Germline CDR1 is SGHRS and CDR2 is YFSETQ. The ends were cut back, 7 bases at V and 2 bases at J, with 14 bases in the middle. Findings of the study overall: Compared with non-type 1 regulatory T cells, type 1 regulatory T cells showed a more restricted TCR repertoire.

Sequencing used cultured type 1 regulatory T (Tr1) cells, either the whole culture or a sorted fraction (not recorded which). The chain uses TRBV5-1 and TRBJ2-3; D possibly corresponds to TRBD2 (5 bases). This TCR was recovered from a human donor in good health. The CDR3 nucleotides are TGCGCCAGCGATCTGGGGAGTCCCACAGATACGCAGTATTTT. It encodes CASDLGSPTDTQYF.